The T cell receptor beta chain described here comes from a study of shared clonotypes between healthy human individuals. This table comes from immunoSEQ multiplex PCR, and its TCRdb copy is limited to in-frame clones, with some not included. The data contain some 2,100,000 clones, under 97% of them singletons. This clone appeared a single time. The germline gives CDR1 SNHLY, CDR2 FYNNEI. V was pared by 7 bases and J by 3 bases, with 5 bases of the junction left unmatched. The CDR3 runs to 13 residues. The receptor comes from a man younger than 30 in good health. Sequences were obtained from naive CD4+ T cells sorted from blood. Subset: CD45RA+ positively selected. This chain joins TRBV2 and TRBJ2-7, with TRBD2 matching over 8 bases. This CDR3 is CASTLAESYEQYF. CDR3 coding DNA: TGTGCCAGCACACTAGCGGAGAGCTACGAGCAGTACTTC.